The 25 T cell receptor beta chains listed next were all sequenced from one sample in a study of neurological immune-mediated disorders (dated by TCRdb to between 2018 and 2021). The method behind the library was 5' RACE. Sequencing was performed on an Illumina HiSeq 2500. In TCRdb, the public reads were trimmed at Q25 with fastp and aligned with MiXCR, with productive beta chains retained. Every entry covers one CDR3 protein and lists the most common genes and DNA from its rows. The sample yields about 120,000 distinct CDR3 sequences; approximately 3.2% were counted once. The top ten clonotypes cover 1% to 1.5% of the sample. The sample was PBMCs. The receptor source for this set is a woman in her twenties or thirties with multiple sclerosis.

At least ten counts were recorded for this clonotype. CDR3 in amino acids: CASSLSRDSYNEQFF. In DNA, the CDR3 is TGCGCCAGCAGCTTATCTCGGGACTCCTACAATGAGCAGTTCTTC. The chain combines TRBV5-1 with TRBJ2-1; a weak D match, TRBD2 (5 bases). The CDR3 spans 15 residues. V was cut by 2 bases and J by 0 bases, with 9 bases left in between. Germline assignment: CDR1 SGHRS and CDR2 YFSETQ. The full variable domain, in which reference TRBV5-1 and TRBJ2-1 provide the parts outside the CDR3, is KAGVTQTPRYLIKTRGQQVTLSCSPISGHRSVSWYQQTPGQGLQFLFEYFSETQRNKGNFPGRFSGRQFSNSRSEMNVSTLELGDSALYLCASSLSRDSYNEQFFGPGTRLTVL.

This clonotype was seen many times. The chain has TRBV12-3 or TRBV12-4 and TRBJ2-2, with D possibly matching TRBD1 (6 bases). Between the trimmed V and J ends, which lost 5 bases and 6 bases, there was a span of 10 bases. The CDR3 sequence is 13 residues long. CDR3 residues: CASSPNRAGELFF. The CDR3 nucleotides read TGTGCCAGCAGTCCTAACAGGGCCGGGGAGCTGTTTTTT.

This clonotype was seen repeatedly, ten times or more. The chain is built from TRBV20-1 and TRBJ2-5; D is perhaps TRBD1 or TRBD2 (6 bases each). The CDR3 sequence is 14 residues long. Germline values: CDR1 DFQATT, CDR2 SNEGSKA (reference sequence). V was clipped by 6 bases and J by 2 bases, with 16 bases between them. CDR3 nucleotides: TGCAGTGCCCCCATCGGGGGCAAACAAGAGACCCAGTACTTC. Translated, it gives CSAPIGGKQETQYF.

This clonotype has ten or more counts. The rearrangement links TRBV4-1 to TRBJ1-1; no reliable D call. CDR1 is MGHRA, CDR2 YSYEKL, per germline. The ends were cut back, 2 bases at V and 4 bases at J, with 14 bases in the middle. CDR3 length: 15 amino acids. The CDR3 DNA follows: TGCGCCAGCAGCCAACTTTTACTGAGCCTCACTGAAGCTTTCTTT. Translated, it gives CASSQLLLSLTEAFF.

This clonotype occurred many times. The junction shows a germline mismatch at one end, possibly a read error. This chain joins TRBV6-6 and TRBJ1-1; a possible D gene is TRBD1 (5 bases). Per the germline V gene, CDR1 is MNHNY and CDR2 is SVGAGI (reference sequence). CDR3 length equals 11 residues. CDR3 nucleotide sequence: TGCACAGTACGACAGACCACTGAAGCTTTCTTT. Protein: CTVRQTTEAFF.

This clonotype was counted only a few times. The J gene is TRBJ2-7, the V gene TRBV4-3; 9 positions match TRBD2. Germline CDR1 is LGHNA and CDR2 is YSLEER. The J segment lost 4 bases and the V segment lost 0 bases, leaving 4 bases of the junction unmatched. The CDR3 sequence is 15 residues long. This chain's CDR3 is CASSQEGSGRYEQYF. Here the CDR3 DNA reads TGCGCCAGCAGCCAAGAGGGGAGCGGGAGGTACGAGCAGTACTTC.

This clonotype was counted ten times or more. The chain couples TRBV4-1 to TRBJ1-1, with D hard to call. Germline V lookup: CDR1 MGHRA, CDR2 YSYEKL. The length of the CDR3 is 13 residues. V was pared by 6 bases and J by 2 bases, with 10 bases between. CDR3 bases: TGCGCCAGCAGACCGTACACAAACACTGAAGCTTTCTTT. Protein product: CASRPYTNTEAFF.

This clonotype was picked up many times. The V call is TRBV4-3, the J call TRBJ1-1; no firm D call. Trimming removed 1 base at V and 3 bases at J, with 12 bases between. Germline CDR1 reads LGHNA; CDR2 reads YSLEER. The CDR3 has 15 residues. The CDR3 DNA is TGCGCCAGCAGCCAAGTTCAACTGGGGTACACTGAAGCTTTCTTT. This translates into CASSQVQLGYTEAFF.

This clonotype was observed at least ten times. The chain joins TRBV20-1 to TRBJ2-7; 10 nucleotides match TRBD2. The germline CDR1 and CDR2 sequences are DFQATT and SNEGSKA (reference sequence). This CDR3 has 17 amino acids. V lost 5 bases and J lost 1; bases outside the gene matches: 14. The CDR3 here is CSARSIAGGLESYEQYF. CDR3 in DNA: TGCAGTGCTCGGTCTATAGCGGGAGGCCTGGAATCCTACGAGCAGTACTTC.

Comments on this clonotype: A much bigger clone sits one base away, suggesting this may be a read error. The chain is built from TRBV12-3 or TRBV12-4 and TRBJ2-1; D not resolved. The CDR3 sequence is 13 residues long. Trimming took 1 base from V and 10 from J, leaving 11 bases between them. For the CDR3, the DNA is TGTGCCAGCAGTTTAGAGGTAGTACGGGAGCAGTTCTTC. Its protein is CASSLEVVREQFF.

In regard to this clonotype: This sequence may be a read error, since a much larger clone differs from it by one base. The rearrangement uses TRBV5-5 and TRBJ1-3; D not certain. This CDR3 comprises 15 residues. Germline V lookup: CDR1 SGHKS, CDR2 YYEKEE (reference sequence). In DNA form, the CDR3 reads TGTGCCAGCAGCTTGACTGGGGATTTTGGAAAAACCATATATTTT. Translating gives CASSLTGDFGKTIYF.

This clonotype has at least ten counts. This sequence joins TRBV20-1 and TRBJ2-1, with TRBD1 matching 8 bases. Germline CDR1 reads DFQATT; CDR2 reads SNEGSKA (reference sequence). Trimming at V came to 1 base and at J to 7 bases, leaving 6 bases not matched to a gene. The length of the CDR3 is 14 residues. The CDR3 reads CSARVPGGKNEQFF. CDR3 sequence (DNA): TGCAGTGCTAGAGTTCCAGGGGGCAAAAATGAGCAGTTCTTC.

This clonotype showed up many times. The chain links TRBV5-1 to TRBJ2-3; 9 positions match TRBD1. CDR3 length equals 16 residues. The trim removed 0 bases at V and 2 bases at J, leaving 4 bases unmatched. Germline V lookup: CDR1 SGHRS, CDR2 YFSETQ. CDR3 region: CASSLGDRDHTDTQYF. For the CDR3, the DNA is TGCGCCAGCAGCTTGGGGGACAGGGACCACACAGATACGCAGTATTTT.

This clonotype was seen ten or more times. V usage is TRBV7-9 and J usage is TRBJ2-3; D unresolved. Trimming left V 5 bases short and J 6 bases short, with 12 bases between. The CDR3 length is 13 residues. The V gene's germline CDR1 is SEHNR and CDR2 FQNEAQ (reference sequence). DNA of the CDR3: TGTGCCAGCAGCCGATCGATGGGGGATACGCAGTATTTT. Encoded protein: CASSRSMGDTQYF.

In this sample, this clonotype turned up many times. The CDR3 loop reads CASSQGGQGALGYTF. CDR3 in DNA: TGTGCCAGCAGCCAAGGGGGACAGGGGGCGCTCGGCTACACCTTC. This chain connects TRBV3-1 to TRBJ1-2; 12 nucleotides agree with TRBD1. J gave up 8 bases and V 1 base, and 5 bases lay outside the gene matches. CDR1 and CDR2 from the germline V gene are LGHDT and YNNKEL (reference sequence). The CDR3 is 15 amino acids.

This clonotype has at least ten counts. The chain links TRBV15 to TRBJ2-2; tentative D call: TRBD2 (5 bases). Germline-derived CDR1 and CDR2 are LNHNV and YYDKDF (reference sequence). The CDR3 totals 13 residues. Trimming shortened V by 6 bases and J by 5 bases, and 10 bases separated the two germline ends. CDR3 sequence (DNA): TGTGCCACCAGTGGGAGTCCAACCGGGGAGCTGTTTTTT. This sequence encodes CATSGSPTGELFF.

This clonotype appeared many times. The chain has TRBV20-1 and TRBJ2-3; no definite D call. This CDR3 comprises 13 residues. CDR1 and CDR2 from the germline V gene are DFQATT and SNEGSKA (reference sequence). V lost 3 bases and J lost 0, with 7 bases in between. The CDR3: CSASRPSTDTQYF. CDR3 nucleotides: TGCAGTGCTAGCAGGCCTAGCACAGATACGCAGTATTTT.

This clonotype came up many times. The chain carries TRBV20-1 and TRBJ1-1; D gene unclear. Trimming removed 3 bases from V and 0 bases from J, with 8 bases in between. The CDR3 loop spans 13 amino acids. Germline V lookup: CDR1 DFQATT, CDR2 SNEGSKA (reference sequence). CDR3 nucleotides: TGCAGTGCTAGGGATATGATGAACACTGAAGCTTTCTTT. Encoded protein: CSARDMMNTEAFF.

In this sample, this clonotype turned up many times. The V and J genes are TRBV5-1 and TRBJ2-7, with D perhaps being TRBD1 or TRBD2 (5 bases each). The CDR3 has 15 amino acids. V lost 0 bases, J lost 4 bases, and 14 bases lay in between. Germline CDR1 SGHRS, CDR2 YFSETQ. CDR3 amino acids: CASSLGGTLGYEQYF. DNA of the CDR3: TGCGCCAGCAGCTTGGGAGGGACCCTAGGTTACGAGCAGTACTTC. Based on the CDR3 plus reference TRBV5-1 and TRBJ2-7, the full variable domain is KAGVTQTPRYLIKTRGQQVTLSCSPISGHRSVSWYQQTPGQGLQFLFEYFSETQRNKGNFPGRFSGRQFSNSRSEMNVSTLELGDSALYLCASSLGGTLGYEQYFGPGTRLTVT.

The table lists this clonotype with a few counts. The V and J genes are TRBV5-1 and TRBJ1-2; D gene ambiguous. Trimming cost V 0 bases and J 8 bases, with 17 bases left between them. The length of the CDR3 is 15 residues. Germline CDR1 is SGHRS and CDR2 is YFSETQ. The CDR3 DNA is TGCGCCAGCAGCTTGGGAGGACGGCCTGCGGAGGGCTACACCTTC. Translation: CASSLGGRPAEGYTF.

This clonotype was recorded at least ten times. CDR3 loop: CASTDRATYEQYF. The CDR3 bases are TGTGCCAGCACCGACAGGGCCACCTACGAGCAGTACTTC. The gene calls are TRBV27 and TRBJ2-7; 7 nucleotides line up with TRBD1. The junction had 5 bases not matched to a gene; V was cut back by 7 bases and J by 2 bases. The length of the CDR3 is 13 residues. Germline values: CDR1 MNHEY, CDR2 SMNVEV (reference sequence).

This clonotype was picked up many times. CDR3 DNA: TGCAGCGTTGGGGGGGGAAGGGACACTGAAGCTTTCTTT. Protein product: CSVGGGRDTEAFF. The rearrangement joins TRBV29-1 to TRBJ1-1, with a weak D call TRBD1 (5 bases). V dropped 4 bases and J dropped 3 bases, with 12 bases sitting between them. CDR1 is SQVTM, CDR2 ANQGSEA, per germline. The CDR3 covers 13 residues.

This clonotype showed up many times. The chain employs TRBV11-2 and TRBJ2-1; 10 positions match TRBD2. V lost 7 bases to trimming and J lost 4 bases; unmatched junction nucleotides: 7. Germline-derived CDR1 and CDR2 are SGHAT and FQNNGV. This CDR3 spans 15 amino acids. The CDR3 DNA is TGTGCCAGCACCGTTAGCGGGGGGCTTTACAATGAGCAGTTCTTC. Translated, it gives CASTVSGGLYNEQFF.

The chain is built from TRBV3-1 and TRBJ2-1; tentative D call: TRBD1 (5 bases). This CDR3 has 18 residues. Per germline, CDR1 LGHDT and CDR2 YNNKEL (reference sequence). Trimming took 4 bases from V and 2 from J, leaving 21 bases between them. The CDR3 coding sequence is TGTGCCAGCAGCCGGAATACAGGTCGAGTAGGAACCTACAATGAGCAGTTCTTC. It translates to CASSRNTGRVGTYNEQFF.

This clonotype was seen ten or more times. The chain's CDR3 is CASSQGGFTGELFF. The CDR3 DNA sequence: TGTGCCAGCTCCCAGGGGGGGTTCACCGGGGAGCTGTTTTTT. This chain uses TRBV27 with TRBJ2-2; the D gene could be TRBD1 or TRBD2 (7 bases each). Trimming left V 8 bases short and J 4 bases short, with 14 bases between. This CDR3 has 14 amino acids. Germline V gives CDR1 MNHEY, CDR2 SMNVEV (reference sequence).